One T cell receptor (beta chain) is described in this entry. Its specificity is unknown. The sample belongs to a study of cytomegalovirus exposure and HLA in healthy donors. Notes on the study in general: The study listed approximately 160 cytomegalovirus-associated TCR beta chains.

The germline CDR1 and CDR2 sequences are SQVTM and ANQGSEA. The V and J ends lost 7 bases and 5 bases respectively, with 15 bases between them. The CDR3 runs 13 residues. Primers: 60 Vbeta forward and 13 Jbeta reverse. The assay was immunoSEQ multiplex PCR, and TCRdb's table has in-frame clones only and misses some. The top ten hold approximately 9% of the sample, which has some 120,000 clones, approximately 70% seen once. This TCR was sampled from a man between 25 and 39 years old in good health and CMV-seropositive. V is TRBV29-1 and J is TRBJ2-1; D gene unclear. The source material was PBMCs. The CDR3 DNA reads as TGCAGCGCTTTACTAAGCAACCACAATGAGCAGTTCTTC. It yields the protein CSALLSNHNEQFF.